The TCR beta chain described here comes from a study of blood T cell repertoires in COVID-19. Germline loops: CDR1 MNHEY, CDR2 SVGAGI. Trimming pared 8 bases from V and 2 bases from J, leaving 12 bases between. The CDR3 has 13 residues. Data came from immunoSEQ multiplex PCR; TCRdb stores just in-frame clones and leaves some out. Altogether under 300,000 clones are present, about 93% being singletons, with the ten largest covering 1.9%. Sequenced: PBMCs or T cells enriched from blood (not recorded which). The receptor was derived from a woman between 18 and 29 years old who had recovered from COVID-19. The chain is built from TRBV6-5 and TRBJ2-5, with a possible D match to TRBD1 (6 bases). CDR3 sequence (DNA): TGTGCCAGCCCCCGAACAGGGCAAGAGACCCAGTACTTC. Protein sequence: CASPRTGQETQYF.